The sequence of this T cell receptor beta chain was determined in a study of T cells in Graves' hyperthyroidism and ophthalmopathy. Study-level results: Expanded thyroid clonotypes (above 0.001) were mostly also found in blood. The model made its ophthalmopathy prediction, and onset followed a median 6.5 months later.

Patients aged 18 to 65 with hyperthyroidism were newly diagnosed, with duration under 2 months. Based on clinical symptoms, serum thyroxine and TRAb, thyroid ultrasound and orbital computed tomography, diagnoses were reached. This clonotype came up a few times. The target antigen is unknown. There were TCR beta CDR3 regions amplified from RNA transcripts. An initial round of RT-PCR targeting the TCR CDR3 relied on the HTBI primer set. TCRdb ran MiXCR on the multiplex PCR reads and lists one entry per CDR3 protein. The sample holds under 350,000 distinct CDR3 sequences, 15% to 20% seen once. The CDR3 is made up of 13 amino acids. V shed 2 bases and J shed 3 bases, with 9 bases lying between them. Per germline, CDR1 SGDLS and CDR2 YYNGEE.

The TCR sequence derives from a woman between 45 and 60 years old with Graves' hyperthyroidism. The chain has TRBV9 and TRBJ2-7; D gene uncertain. Sequenced sample: blood. The CDR3, as DNA: TGTGCCAGCAGCGTGGACGGAGACTACGAGCAGTACTTC. The encoded protein is CASSVDGDYEQYF.